This TCR beta chain derives from a study of graft-versus-host responses after intestinal transplantation (dated by TCRdb to about 2021). Broadly, across the study: Multivisceral, liver-intestinal, or isolated intestinal transplants were received by the recipients. The cohort enrolled under 30 intestinal transplant recipients, one of whom was a retransplant, and a few patients without pretransplant specimens were excluded. To identify alloreactive clones, pre-transplant mixed lymphocyte reaction products were sequenced and compared with unstimulated pre-transplant donor and recipient T cells. After intestinal transplantation, graft-versus-host and host-versus-graft alloreactive T cell clones were followed in the graft, circulation and bone marrow using bulk TCR-beta CDR3 sequencing. All recipients received anti-thymocyte globulin induction followed by maintenance tacrolimus and steroids for two to four years. Rather than being sequenced by the commercial service, samples from a few later patients were sequenced in-house on an Illumina MiSeq and processed with MiXCR. A peak of at least 4% donor T cells among recipient peripheral blood mononuclear cells was the definition used for donor T cell macrochimerism.

CDR1 and CDR2, looked up from the germline V gene, are MNHEY and SVGAGI. Including cysteine and phenylalanine, the CDR3 has 10 amino acids. Solely the CDR3 DNA is kept, with 30 bases framed from the first base. V is cut by 10 bases and J by 0 bases, and the space between the germline ends is 4 bases. Comment on this clone: Its antigen is still unknown. No clone much larger than this one lies a single base away; base qualities are absent.

Intraepithelial and lamina propria lymphocytes were isolated from graft specimens using dithiothreitol, EDTA incubations and collagenase D digestion. Serial intestinal graft biopsy specimens collected up to 600 days after transplant underwent bulk TCR-beta sequencing. The protocol used for the library was the immunoSEQ multiplex PCR assay. High-throughput TCR-beta CDR3 sequencing of genomic DNA from most patients was performed by Adaptive Biotechnologies. As for how the authors treated the data: TCR sequencing data were retrieved from Adaptive's ImmunoSEQ software for 18 patients, whereas a few other patients were processed with MiXCR and VDJtools. CDR3 nucleotide sequences shared between donor and recipient were removed because their origin could not be assigned. At least 2-fold expansion over unstimulated cells and a minimum CFSE-low frequency of 0.002% (template counts) or 0.001% (read counts) were required for clones to be classified as alloreactive. Clones detected in sequenced pre-transplant spleen, lymph node, or MLR CFSE-low populations of the donor or recipient were defined as mappable. The cumulative frequency of alloreactive clones was calculated as a percentage of all sequences, weighted by copy number. TCRdb limited this immuneACCESS table to in-frame rearrangements with V and J called. A share of clones is missing; checked studies link under half to unresolved V genes, and the rest is unexplained. For V, J and clone size, that table is used; D and trimming come from the DNA. In this sample the table shows about 5,600 clones, around 76% of which occur a single time. The ten largest clonotypes hold less than 7% of the sample.

What the study reported, not specific to this receptor: Peak levels of circulating GvH clones were associated with declines in HvG clones early after transplant. The relatively low number and heterogeneity of intestinal transplant patients limited the conclusions. High GvH to HvG T cell clonal ratios were observed in the allografts of patients with donor T cell macrochimerism. GvH clones were found in recipient bone marrow, and some of the GvH clones appeared earlier in ileal mucosa or blood, which is consistent with an intestinal mucosal origin.

Rearrangement joined TRBV6-5 to TRBJ2-7; there is no confident call for the D gene. Sequenced here: ileum tissue, sampled 230 to 240 days after intestinal transplant. The sequence was collected from a human patient who received an intestinal transplant, so some T cells may come from the graft donor. The DNA sequence is TGTGCCATCAGCTCCTACGAGCAGTACTTC. Its protein product is CAISSYEQYF.